The 21 T cell receptor beta chains below all came from one sample that was sequenced in a study of blood T cell repertoires in COVID-19. Sequencing was performed with immunoSEQ multiplex PCR; in TCRdb, only in-frame clones are kept and a portion is missing. Of around 170,000 clones in the sample, about 87% were seen once. The sample was peripheral blood. The receptors were sampled from a man aged 60 to 69 with acute or convalescent COVID-19.

The rearrangement links TRBV19 to TRBJ1-2; TRBD1 might be the D (5 bases). The CDR3 runs to 16 residues. Germline V gene lookup returns CDR1 LNHDA and CDR2 SQIVND (reference sequence). V was trimmed by 6 bases and J by 3 bases, leaving 20 bases between them. The CDR3 bases are TGTGCCAGTAGCCTCGACTTGGCGAAGACAGACTATGGCTACACCTTC. Translation gives CASSLDLAKTDYGYTF.

The V and J genes are TRBV29-1 and TRBJ1-1; TRBD1 matches 10 bases. This CDR3 comprises 13 residues. V was clipped by 7 bases and J by 5 bases; unmatched bases: 7. The germline V gene encodes CDR1 SQVTM and CDR2 ANQGSEA. CDR3 DNA sequence: TGCAGCGCAACGACAGGGGGCGGGACTGAAGCTTTCTTT. The encoded protein is CSATTGGGTEAFF. Supplemented by reference TRBV29-1 and TRBJ1-1, the full variable domain reads SAVISQKPSRDICQRGTSLTIQCQVDSQVTMMFWYRQQPGQSLTLIATANQGSEATYESGFVIDKFPISRPNLTFSTLTVSNMSPEDSSIYLCSATTGGGTEAFFGQGTRLTVV.

The chain has TRBV10-3 and TRBJ1-1, with TRBD1 matching 8 bases. V was pared by 0 bases and J by 1 base, with 4 bases of the junction left unmatched. Germline V gene data show CDR1 as ENHRY and CDR2 as SYGVKD. This CDR3 contains 16 residues. This CDR3 reads CAISESSGTGNTEAFF. The CDR3 DNA reads TGTGCCATCAGTGAGTCGAGCGGGACAGGGAACACTGAAGCTTTCTTT.

This clone was seen a few times. The rearrangement uses TRBV4-2 and TRBJ1-2, with D unresolved. The CDR3 has 15 residues. V was shortened by 1 base and J by 4 bases, with 13 bases between the two germline ends. The germline gives CDR1 LGHNA, CDR2 YNFKEQ. The CDR3 here is CASSQAVEQTYGYTF. The CDR3 DNA reads as TGTGCCAGCAGCCAAGCGGTCGAACAGACCTATGGCTACACCTTC.

V is TRBV6-6 and J is TRBJ1-4, with TRBD1 identical over 7 bases. CDR1 MNHNY and CDR2 SVGAGI come from the germline V gene (reference sequence). V was pared by 5 bases and J by 10 bases, with 22 bases of the junction left unmatched. The CDR3 totals 18 residues. CDR3 sequence (DNA): TGTGCCAGCAGTCGAGGGGGACAGTATCCTCCTACGAACCCAAAACTGTTTTTT. It encodes CASSRGGQYPPTNPKLFF.

The V call is TRBV5-6, the J call TRBJ2-5, with a tentative D call TRBD1 (6 bases). V shed 0 bases and J shed 3 bases, with 24 bases lying between them. This CDR3 has 19 residues. Germline CDR1 and CDR2: SGHDT and YYEEEE. CDR3 loop: CASSLEGGTPGTFEETQYF. The CDR3 DNA reads TGTGCCAGCAGCTTGGAGGGTGGGACACCAGGGACATTTGAAGAGACCCAGTACTTC.

The CDR3 reads CASSEYTGGELFF. DNA for the CDR3: TGTGCCAGCAGTGAATATACGGGCGGGGAGCTGTTTTTT. The gene calls are TRBV6-1 and TRBJ2-2; D not resolved. V lost 2 bases and J lost 7, with 8 bases in between. The CDR3 has 13 amino acids. Germline V gene data show CDR1 as MNHNS and CDR2 as SASEGT.

This clone was seen a handful of times. The rearrangement links TRBV5-1 to TRBJ1-1; 8 nucleotides match TRBD1. Germline lookup yields CDR1 SGHRS and CDR2 YFSETQ. The CDR3 sequence is 20 residues long. Trimming took 1 base from V and 1 from J; bases not matched to a gene: 18. CDR3 loop: CASSLSLYRGRAPQNTEAFF. The DNA of the CDR3 is TGCGCCAGCAGCTTGTCCCTATACAGGGGGAGAGCCCCTCAGAACACTGAAGCTTTCTTT.

The gene calls are TRBV3-1 (or the pseudogene TRBV3-2) and TRBJ2-6; TRBD2 is a possible D gene (6 bases). The CDR3 contains 16 residues. The germline V gene has CDR1 LGHDT and CDR2 YNNKEL (reference sequence). Trimming took 2 bases from V and 2 from J, leaving 10 bases between them. CDR3 DNA sequence: TGTGCCAGCAGCCAACTCACGGGGGCTGGGGCCAACGTCCTGACTTTC. Amino acids: CASSQLTGAGANVLTF.

The gene calls are TRBV2 and TRBJ1-6; the D is unclear. V was cut by 4 bases and J by 0 bases, with 10 bases left in between. Per the germline V gene, CDR1 is SNHLY and CDR2 is FYNNEI. The CDR3 consists of 16 residues. The CDR3 loop reads CASSVPSSSYNSPLHF. CDR3 DNA: TGTGCCAGCAGTGTTCCTTCCAGCTCCTATAATTCACCCCTCCACTTT.

The chain links TRBV3-1 (or the pseudogene TRBV3-2) to TRBJ2-2, with D perhaps matching TRBD2 (6 bases). The ends were cut back, 4 bases at V and 5 bases at J, with 17 bases in the middle. The CDR3 spans 16 residues. The germline gives CDR1 LGHDT, CDR2 YNNKEL (reference sequence). The CDR3 sequence: CASSPPRGAGTGELFF. The DNA for the CDR3 is TGTGCCAGCAGCCCCCCCCGTGGGGCGGGAACCGGGGAGCTGTTTTTT.

The V gene is TRBV10-3, the J gene TRBJ2-5; 10 bases are a match to TRBD2. This CDR3 has 15 residues. From germline, CDR1 is ENHRY and CDR2 SYGVKD. V was pared by 4 bases and J by 0 bases, with 2 bases of the junction left unmatched. CDR3 amino acids: CAISASGGNQETQYF. CDR3 nucleotides: TGTGCCATCAGTGCTAGCGGGGGTAACCAAGAGACCCAGTACTTC.

The chain joins TRBV30 to TRBJ1-1, with D perhaps matching TRBD1 (5 bases). The V end lost 0 bases, the J end lost 4 bases, and 15 bases lay between the germline ends. This CDR3 has 15 residues. Germline-derived CDR1 and CDR2 are GTSNPN and SVGIG (reference sequence). This chain's CDR3 is CAWSVRGPLGTEAFF. CDR3 DNA sequence: TGTGCCTGGAGTGTAAGGGGCCCTCTGGGCACTGAAGCTTTCTTT.

The chain uses TRBV10-3 and TRBJ2-6; a possible D gene is TRBD1 (5 bases). The CDR3 runs to 14 residues. Trimming shortened V by 3 bases and J by 8 bases, and 11 bases separated the two germline ends. From germline, CDR1 is ENHRY and CDR2 SYGVKD. In DNA, the CDR3 is TGTGCCATCAGTGAAGGTCAGGGAACCAACGTCCTGACTTTC. Translated: CAISEGQGTNVLTF.

The chain uses TRBV21-1 and TRBJ1-1; the table's D call of TRBD1 was not tested on the DNA. TRBV21-1 is recorded as a pseudogene. CDR3 length equals 14 residues. The CDR3 region is CASSLGKWNTEAFF. DNA for the CDR3: TGTGCCAGCAGCTTGGGCAAGTGGAACACTGAAGCTTTCTTT.

This chain links TRBV3-1 (or the pseudogene TRBV3-2) with TRBJ2-5, with 9 positions matching TRBD2. The germline gives CDR1 LGHDT, CDR2 YNNKEL (reference sequence). V trimming: 5 bases; J trimming: 4 bases; junction bases outside the gene matches: 5. This CDR3 region has 14 residues. The CDR3 DNA reads TGTGCCAGCAGCTTGTTTAGCGGGAGAGAGACCCAGTACTTC. Protein: CASSLFSGRETQYF.

The chain carries TRBV30 and TRBJ2-5, with 8 nucleotides matching TRBD1. V lost 4 bases to trimming and J lost 1 base; unmatched junction nucleotides: 5. Germline loops: CDR1 GTSNPN, CDR2 SVGIG (reference sequence). The CDR3 is made up of 14 amino acids. For the CDR3, the DNA is TGTGCCTGGAACCGGGACAGGACCCAAGAGACCCAGTACTTC. The encoded protein is CAWNRDRTQETQYF.

The chain has TRBV11-3 and TRBJ1-1; D is unresolved. V dropped 0 bases and J dropped 0 bases, with 5 bases sitting between them. This CDR3 spans 14 amino acids. Germline values: CDR1 SGHNT, CDR2 YENEEA. CDR3 amino acids: CASSLDSMNTEAFF. In nucleotides, the CDR3 is TGTGCCAGCAGCTTAGATTCAATGAACACTGAAGCTTTCTTT.

The chain uses TRBV6-4 and TRBJ2-1, with D perhaps matching TRBD2 (6 bases). CDR3 size: 15 residues. Trimming cost V 2 bases and J 5 bases, with 13 bases left between them. Germline CDR1 MRHNA, CDR2 SNTAGT. The CDR3 region has the DNA TGTGCCAGCAGTGACGGGCTAGCGACACACAATGAGCAGTTCTTC. This translates into CASSDGLATHNEQFF.

The V and J genes are TRBV7-8 and TRBJ2-7, with 12 nucleotides matching TRBD2. The J segment lost 2 bases and the V segment lost 5 bases, leaving 10 bases of the junction unmatched. The CDR3 covers 17 residues. Per germline, CDR1 SGHVS and CDR2 FQNEAQ. The CDR3 DNA is TGTGCCAGCAGCACCCGACTAGCGGGAGTAGTAGCCTACGAGCAGTACTTC. Amino acids: CASSTRLAGVVAYEQYF.

The V and J genes are TRBV30 and TRBJ1-6, with 12 bases that match TRBD1. Germline assignment: CDR1 GTSNPN and CDR2 SVGIG (reference sequence). V was pared by 2 bases and J by 9 bases, with 8 bases of the junction left unmatched. This CDR3 contains 16 residues. CDR3 residues: CAWSRPGQGASSPLHF. The CDR3 region has the DNA TGTGCCTGGAGTAGACCGGGACAGGGGGCTAGTTCACCCCTCCACTTT.